This T cell receptor (beta chain) was retrieved from a study of T cell responses to AZD1222 COVID-19 vaccine. The study's findings and limits: Only after the peak T cell response were repertoires sampled.

The assay was immunoSEQ multiplex PCR, and TCRdb's table has in-frame clones only and misses some. The sample consists of roughly 100,000 clones, roughly nine tenths of them appearing once. The CDR3 contains 13 residues. Germline CDR1 and CDR2: SEHNR and FQNEAQ (reference sequence). Trimming took off 4 bases at V and 7 bases at J, with 11 bases between the two ends. This clone came up once. Its target is unknown. The chain uses TRBV7-9 and TRBJ1-5; D unclear. Sequencing used peripheral blood, obtained on day 0 of AZD1222 vaccination. This receptor was obtained from an adult in good health. CDR3 in DNA: TGTGCCAGCAGCTCCACTGGCGGGCAGCCCCAGCATTTT. Residues: CASSSTGGQPQHF.